This T cell receptor beta chain was observed in a study of response to subunit inactivated influenza vaccine. Study-level points and caveats: It was the authors' suggestion that each seasonal influenza vaccination recruits few new T cells.

TCRdb processed the RT-PCR reads anew with MiXCR; each CDR3 protein has one entry. The repertoire has around 500,000 distinct CDR3 sequences, over 9.5% of them found once; the top ten carry about 12%. This CDR3 spans 16 amino acids. Germline CDR1 and CDR2: SGHTA and FQGNSA. The V segment lost 1 base and the J segment 3 bases; nucleotides outside the gene matches: 6. This clonotype was observed a few times. Its antigen is still unknown. The chain couples TRBV7-2 to TRBJ2-7; TRBD2 matches at 10 bases. Sequencing was performed on PBMCs from blood, taken about 40 days after vaccination. The sequence was obtained from a middle-aged man who received an inactivated influenza vaccine. Here the CDR3 reads CASSLEFWTSGYEQYF. CDR3 sequence (DNA): TGTGCCAGCAGCTTAGAATTCTGGACTAGCGGCTACGAGCAGTACTTC.